This entry describes one TCR beta chain. Primers included in the PCR were 60 Vbeta and 13 Jbeta primers. The data were produced by immunoSEQ multiplex PCR, yet TCRdb's version contains in-frame clones alone and is incomplete. Of under 200,000 clones in the sample, around 82% were seen once. This sample is drawn from a study of cytomegalovirus exposure and HLA in healthy donors. After removal of 6 bases from V and 6 bases from J, the junction contained 5 bases not matched to a gene. The germline CDR1 and CDR2 sequences are MNHEY and SVGAGI. The CDR3 extends over 13 amino acids. This chain links TRBV6-5 with TRBJ1-5, with 7 bases matching TRBD1. The sample was PBMCs. The TCR was taken from a man in his 60s in good health and CMV-seronegative. The CDR3 DNA reads as TGTGCCAGCAGCCTACAGGGGTCTCAGCCCCAGCATTTT. It encodes CASSLQGSQPQHF.